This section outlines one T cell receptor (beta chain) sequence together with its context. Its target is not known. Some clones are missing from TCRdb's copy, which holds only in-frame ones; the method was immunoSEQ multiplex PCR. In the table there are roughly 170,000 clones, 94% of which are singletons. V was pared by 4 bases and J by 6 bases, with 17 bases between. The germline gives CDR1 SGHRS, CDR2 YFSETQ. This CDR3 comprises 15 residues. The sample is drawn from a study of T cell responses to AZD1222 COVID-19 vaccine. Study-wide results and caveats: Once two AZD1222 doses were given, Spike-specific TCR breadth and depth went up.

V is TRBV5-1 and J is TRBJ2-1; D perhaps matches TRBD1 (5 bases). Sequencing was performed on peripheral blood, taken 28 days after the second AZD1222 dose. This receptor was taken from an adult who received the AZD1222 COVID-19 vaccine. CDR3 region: CASSPTARGINEQFF. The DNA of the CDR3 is TGCGCCAGCAGCCCAACCGCAAGGGGAATCAATGAGCAGTTCTTC.